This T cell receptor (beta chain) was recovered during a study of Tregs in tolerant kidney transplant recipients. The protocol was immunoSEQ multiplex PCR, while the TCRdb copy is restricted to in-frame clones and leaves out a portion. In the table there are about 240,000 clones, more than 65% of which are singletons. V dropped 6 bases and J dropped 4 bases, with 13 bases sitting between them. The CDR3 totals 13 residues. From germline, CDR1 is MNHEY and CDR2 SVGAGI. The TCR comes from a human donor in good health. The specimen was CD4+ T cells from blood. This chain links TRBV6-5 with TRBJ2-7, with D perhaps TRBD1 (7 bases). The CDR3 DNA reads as TGTGCCAGCAGATTGACAGGGACTTACGAGCAGTACTTC. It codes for CASRLTGTYEQYF.